This T cell receptor (beta chain) emerged from a study of OX40 agonist ivuxolimab in advanced cancers. Study background: Patients' therapy was ivuxolimab, an antibody that acts as an agonist of OX40 (CD134).

Germline CDR1 reads SGHTA; CDR2 reads FQGTGA. CDR3 size: 13 residues. The ends lost 3 bases at V and 6 bases at J; junction bases unmatched: 5. This clone occurred a few times. Its antigen is still unknown. Study-level results: Compared with CD4+, CD8+ T cells on average had more expanded clones.

Here immunoSEQ multiplex PCR was the method, and the copy in TCRdb shows in-frame clones only, minus some. Of some 51,000 clones in the sample, approximately 83% were seen once. The specimen was CD4+ or CD8+ T cells sorted from blood, collected in a trial of the OX40 agonist ivuxolimab. V gene TRBV7-3 combines with J gene TRBJ2-7; 7 positions match TRBD1. The TCR was taken from an adult with an advanced solid tumor such as melanoma, head and neck, liver or kidney cancer. CDR3 DNA: TGTGCCAGCAGCTTCAGGTCAGGGGGCGAGCAGTACTTC. Translating gives CASSFRSGGEQYF.